Reported below is one T cell receptor beta chain. Its antigen is undetermined. The data were obtained in a study of vaccination and CD4 T cells after COVID-19. Sequencing of the DNA from cultured CD4+ T cells was carried out with the Oncomine TCR Beta short-read assay. Each CDR3 protein gets one entry after TCRdb re-called the PCR reads with MiXCR. This sample has under 25,000 distinct CDR3 sequences, with about 61% found just once. As for treatment: approximately nine-day PBMC culture with coronavirus spike peptide pools or control peptides (ViraFEST assay). V lost 1 base and J 6 bases, leaving 9 bases between the germline ends. Germline V gives CDR1 SGHTA, CDR2 FQGNSA. The CDR3 is 13 amino acids.

This clonotype was obtained from a human donor who had recovered from COVID-19. J is TRBJ1-1 and V is TRBV7-2; D unresolved. The sample consisted of CD4+ T cells from blood, cultured in vitro. This chain's CDR3 is CASSLERDAEAFF. The CDR3 DNA reads TGTGCCAGCAGCTTAGAGCGAGACGCTGAAGCTTTCTTT.